A single TCR beta chain is shown here with its context. Its specificity is not known. Germline lookup yields CDR1 ENHRY and CDR2 SYGVKD. The CDR3 covers 15 residues. V shed 0 bases and J shed 7 bases, with 15 bases lying between them. CDR3 and TCR beta VDJ profiling relied on a genomic DNA template. One entry per CDR3 protein results from TCRdb running MiXCR on the reads. Of 150,000 to 200,000 distinct CDR3 sequences in the sample, 55% to 70% were seen once. This specimen comes from a study of CD8+CD57+ T cells in acquired aplastic anemia. Study summary: The DNA of sorted CD4+ and CD8+ cells averaged around 3.2 ug. Study outcomes and limitations: Both patients and controls carried the same twenty-nine CD8+ CDR3 sequences. CD8+ Simpson's diversity did not differ significantly between patients and controls.

The sample comprised sorted CD4+, CD8+, or CD8+CD57+ T cells (not recorded which) from PBMCs. V usage is TRBV10-3 and J usage is TRBJ2-5; TRBD2 is a possible D gene (5 bases). This sequence was found in a human donor with severe aplastic anemia or a healthy control (not recorded which). The CDR3 here is CAISESDTGVVTQYF. The CDR3 DNA is TGTGCCATCAGTGAGTCTGACACCGGGGTAGTGACCCAGTACTTC.